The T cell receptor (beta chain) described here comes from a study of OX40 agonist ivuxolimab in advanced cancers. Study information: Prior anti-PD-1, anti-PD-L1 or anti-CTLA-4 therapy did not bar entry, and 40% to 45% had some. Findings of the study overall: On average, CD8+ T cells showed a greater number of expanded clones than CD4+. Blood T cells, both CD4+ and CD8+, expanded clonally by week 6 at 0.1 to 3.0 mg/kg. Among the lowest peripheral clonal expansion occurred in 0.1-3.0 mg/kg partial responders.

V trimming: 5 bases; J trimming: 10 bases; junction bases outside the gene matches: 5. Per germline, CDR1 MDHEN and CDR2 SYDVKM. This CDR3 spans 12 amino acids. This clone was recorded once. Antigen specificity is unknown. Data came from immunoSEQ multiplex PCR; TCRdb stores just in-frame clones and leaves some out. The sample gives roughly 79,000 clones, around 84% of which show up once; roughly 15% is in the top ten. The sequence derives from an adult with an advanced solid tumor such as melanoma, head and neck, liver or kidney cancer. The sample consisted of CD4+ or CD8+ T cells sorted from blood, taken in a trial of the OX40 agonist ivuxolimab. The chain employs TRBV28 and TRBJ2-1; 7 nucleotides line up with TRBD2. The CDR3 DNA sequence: TGTGCCAGCAGTCTACACGGGGGGGAGCAGTTCTTC. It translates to CASSLHGGEQFF. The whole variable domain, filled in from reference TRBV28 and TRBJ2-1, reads DVKVTQSSRYLVKRTGEKVFLECVQDMDHENMFWYRQDPGLGLRLIYFSYDVKMKEKGDIPEGYSVSREKKERFSLILESASTNQTSMYLCASSLHGGEQFFGPGTRLTVL.